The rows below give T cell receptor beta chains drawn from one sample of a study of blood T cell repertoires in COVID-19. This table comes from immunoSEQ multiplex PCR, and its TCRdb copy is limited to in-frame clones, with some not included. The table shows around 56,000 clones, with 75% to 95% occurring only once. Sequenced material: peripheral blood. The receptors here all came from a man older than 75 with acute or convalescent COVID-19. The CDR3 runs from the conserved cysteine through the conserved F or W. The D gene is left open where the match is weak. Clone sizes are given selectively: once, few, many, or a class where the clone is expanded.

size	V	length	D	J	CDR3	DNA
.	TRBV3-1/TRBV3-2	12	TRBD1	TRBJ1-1	CASSPRGEEAFF	TGTGCCAGCAGCCCCAGGGGGGAGGAAGCTTTCTTT
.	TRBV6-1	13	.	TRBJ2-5	CASSEYPIETQYF	TGTGCCAGCAGTGAATACCCTATAGAGACCCAGTACTTC
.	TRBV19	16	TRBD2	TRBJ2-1	CASSVGLAGEYNEQFF	TGTGCCAGTAGTGTCGGACTAGCGGGAGAGTACAATGAGCAGTTCTTC
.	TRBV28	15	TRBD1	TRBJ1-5	CASSETGTGDQPQHF	TGTGCCAGCAGTGAGACCGGGACAGGGGATCAGCCCCAGCATTTT
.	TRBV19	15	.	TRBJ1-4	CASSFGQGLDEKLFF	TGTGCCAGTAGTTTCGGCCAGGGTTTGGATGAAAAACTGTTTTTT
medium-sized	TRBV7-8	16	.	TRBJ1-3	CASSLGQSYSGNTIYF	TGTGCCAGCAGCTTAGGACAGTCCTACTCTGGAAACACCATATATTTT
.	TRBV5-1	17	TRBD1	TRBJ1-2	CASSLMGQANVNYGYTF	TGCGCCAGCAGCTTGATGGGACAGGCCAACGTCAACTATGGCTACACCTTC
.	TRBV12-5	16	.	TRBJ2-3	CASGLGVEGNTDTQYF	TGTGCTAGTGGTTTGGGAGTCGAGGGAAACACAGATACGCAGTATTTT
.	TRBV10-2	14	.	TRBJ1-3	CASGQSSSGNTIYF	TGCGCCAGCGGGCAAAGCAGCTCTGGAAACACCATATATTTT
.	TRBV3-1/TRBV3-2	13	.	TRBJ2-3	CASSLSEADTQYF	TGTGCCAGCAGCCTCTCGGAGGCAGATACGCAGTATTTT
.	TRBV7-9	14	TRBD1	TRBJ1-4	CASSPGQGKEKLFF	TGTGCCAGCAGCCCCGGACAGGGGAAGGAAAAACTGTTTTTT
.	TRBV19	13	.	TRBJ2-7	CASSIGQPYEQYF	TGTGCCAGTAGTATAGGACAGCCCTACGAGCAGTACTTC
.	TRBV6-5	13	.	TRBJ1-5	CASRDLSNQPQHF	TGTGCCAGCAGAGACTTAAGCAATCAGCCCCAGCATTTT
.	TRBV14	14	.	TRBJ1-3	CASSQGLSGNTIYF	TGTGCCAGCAGCCAAGGGCTCTCTGGAAACACCATATATTTT